The present entry profiles one TCR beta chain with its context. The antigen remains unidentified. Replicate sorted-subset PCRs were loaded with around 200 ng DNA, about 31,000 T cell genomes. The table came from immunoSEQ multiplex PCR; TCRdb's copy has only in-frame clones and leaves some out. The sample lists 850,000 to 1,100,000 clones, roughly 77% occurring once. These data originate in a study of shared clonotypes between healthy human individuals. The CDR3 consists of 16 residues. V shed 2 bases, J shed 7 bases, and the junction held 10 bases outside the gene matches. Germline V CDR1 and CDR2: SGHTA, FQGNSA. General study findings and limits: Clonotype sharing among donors, it was expected, would be affected by sequencing depth.

Donors comprised healthy HIV-negative adults lacking recent acute infections or vaccinations. All participating donors were Caucasian adults from Nashville, Tennessee. This TCR was sampled from a young man in good health. Some clones in this sample may be carry-over from other donors' samples. Sequencing was performed on memory CD4+ T cells from PBMCs. The subset here: CD45RA-negative fraction. This sequence joins TRBV7-2 and TRBJ2-1; TRBD1 agrees at 8 bases. The CDR3 loop reads CASSLSPDRVVNEQFF. CDR3 bases: TGTGCCAGCAGCTTATCTCCGGACAGGGTGGTAAATGAGCAGTTCTTC.